This TCR beta chain originates from a study of graft-versus-host responses after intestinal transplantation. The repertoire was sequenced with immunoSEQ multiplex PCR; TCRdb's copy has only in-frame clones and lacks some. The table includes under 100,000 clones, 85% to 95% detected once. The CDR3 contains 14 residues. With 6 bases removed from V and 1 base from J, the gap between germline ends came to 7 bases. Germline V CDR1 and CDR2: SGHNT, YENEEA. For this clone: Its target is not known.

This chain links TRBV11-3 with TRBJ2-6; D may be TRBD2 (5 bases). The sample here was unstimulated CD4+ T cells sorted from spleen or lymph node cells, taken before transplant. The source of this sequence is a human donor who was the organ donor for an intestinal transplant. DNA of the CDR3: TGTGCCAGCAGTCGGGAATCTGGGGCCAACGTCCTGACTTTC. This codes for CASSRESGANVLTF. Based on the CDR3 plus reference TRBV11-3 and TRBJ2-6, the full variable domain is EAGVVQSPRYKIIEKKQPVAFWCNPISGHNTLYWYLQNLGQGPELLIRYENEEAVDDSQLPKDRFSAERLKGVDSTLKIQPAELGDSAVYLCASSRESGANVLTFGAGSRLTVL.